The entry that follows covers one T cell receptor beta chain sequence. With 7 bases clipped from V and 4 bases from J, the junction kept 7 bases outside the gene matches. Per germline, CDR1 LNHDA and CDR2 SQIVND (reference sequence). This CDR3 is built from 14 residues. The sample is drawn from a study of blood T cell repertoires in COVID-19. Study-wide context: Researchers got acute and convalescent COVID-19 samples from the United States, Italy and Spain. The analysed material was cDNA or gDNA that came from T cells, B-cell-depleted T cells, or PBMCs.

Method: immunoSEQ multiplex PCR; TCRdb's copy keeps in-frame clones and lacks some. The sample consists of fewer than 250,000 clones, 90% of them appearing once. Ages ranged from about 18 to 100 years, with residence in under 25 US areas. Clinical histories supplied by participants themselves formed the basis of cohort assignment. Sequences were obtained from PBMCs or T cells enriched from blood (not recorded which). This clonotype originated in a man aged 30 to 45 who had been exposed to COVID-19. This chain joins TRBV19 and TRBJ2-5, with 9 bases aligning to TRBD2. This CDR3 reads CASIGRGGRETQYF. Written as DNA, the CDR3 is TGTGCCAGTATTGGGCGGGGGGGCCGAGAGACCCAGTACTTC.